Following are 31 T cell receptor beta chains from one sample sequenced in a study of blood T cell repertoires in COVID-19. Libraries were prepared by immunoSEQ multiplex PCR; TCRdb keeps only in-frame clonotypes and omits some of them. The sample consists of some 97,000 clones, more than 65% of them appearing once. The sample taken for sequencing was peripheral blood. The source of these receptors is an older woman with acute or convalescent COVID-19.

This clone showed up just a few times. Other DNA sequences of this sample code for an identical CDR3. The chain is built from TRBV5-1 and TRBJ2-5, with TRBD1 identical over 8 bases. The J segment lost 5 bases and the V segment lost 2 bases, leaving 5 bases of the junction unmatched. The CDR3 length is 14 residues. The V gene's germline CDR1 is SGHRS and CDR2 YFSETQ. In nucleotides, the CDR3 is TGCGCCAGCAGCTTTGGACAGGGACGCGAGACCCAGTACTTC. It encodes CASSFGQGRETQYF.

CDR3 nucleotide sequence: TGTGCCAGCAGCTTGAAACAGGAGGGCGCTGAAGCTTTCTTT. This gives the protein CASSLKQEGAEAFF. The J gene is TRBJ1-1, the V gene TRBV7-2, with a tentative D call TRBD1 (5 bases). Germline V gene lookup returns CDR1 SGHTA and CDR2 FQGNSA. This CDR3 contains 14 residues. V was clipped by 3 bases and J by 6 bases, with 14 bases between them.

This chain links TRBV5-1 with TRBJ2-5; 7 positions agree with TRBD2. V was pared by 7 bases and J by 1 base, with 4 bases of the junction left unmatched. CDR3 length: 13 residues. The germline CDR1 and CDR2 sequences are SGHRS and YFSETQ. The CDR3 bases are TGCGCCAGCGGGAGGGGAGCCCAAGAGACCCAGTACTTC. Amino acids: CASGRGAQETQYF.

The chain employs TRBV5-1 and TRBJ2-3, with D unresolved. V lost 1 base and J 0 bases, leaving 9 bases between the germline ends. The CDR3 consists of 15 residues. Germline V gene sequence: CDR1 SGHRS, CDR2 YFSETQ. CDR3 in DNA: TGCGCCAGCAGCTTGTTTTCCAGGAGCACAGATACGCAGTATTTT. This translates into CASSLFSRSTDTQYF.

The chain couples TRBV10-3 to TRBJ2-3, with 9 bases lining up with TRBD2. V lost 0 bases to trimming and J lost 3 bases; unmatched junction nucleotides: 7. Germline V gene lookup returns CDR1 ENHRY and CDR2 SYGVKD. The CDR3 is 17 residues long. In DNA form, the CDR3 reads TGTGCCATCAGTGAGTCGACTGCGGGGGGGGTAACAGATACGCAGTATTTT. Residues: CAISESTAGGVTDTQYF.

The CDR3 sequence is CASNRGVDEQYF. The CDR3 nucleotides are TGTGCCAGCAATCGCGGCGTGGACGAGCAGTACTTC. The genes are TRBV6-5 and TRBJ2-7; no clear D gene. The CDR3 loop spans 12 amino acids. Trimming stripped 7 bases from V and 5 bases from J, with 12 bases between. CDR1 is MNHEY, CDR2 SVGAGI, per germline.

The chain links TRBV2 to TRBJ2-5; D uncertain. From germline, CDR1 is SNHLY and CDR2 FYNNEI. The CDR3 totals 12 residues. Trimming removed 6 bases at V and 5 bases at J, with 10 bases between. CDR3 amino acids: CASSQYRETQYF. The CDR3 region has the DNA TGTGCCAGCAGCCAATATCGGGAGACCCAGTACTTC.

The chain combines TRBV12-3 or TRBV12-4 with TRBJ1-2, with 9 bases identical to TRBD1. Trimming took 6 bases from V and 8 from J; bases not matched to a gene: 7. The CDR3 consists of 13 residues. CDR3 protein: CASRAQGARGYTF. In DNA form, the CDR3 reads TGTGCCAGCAGAGCACAGGGGGCCAGAGGCTACACCTTC.

V gene TRBV6-5 combines with J gene TRBJ1-1; unclear D gene. The CDR3 totals 13 residues. Germline V CDR1 and CDR2: MNHEY, SVGAGI. The V and J ends lost 6 bases and 1 base respectively, with 9 bases between them. DNA for the CDR3: TGTGCCAGCAGGCGCGAAGAGAACACTGAAGCTTTCTTT. Translating gives CASRREENTEAFF.

The chain has TRBV12-3 or TRBV12-4 and TRBJ1-2; D is unclear. Trimming stripped 5 bases from V and 6 bases from J, with 10 bases between. CDR3 length equals 12 residues. Here the CDR3 DNA reads TGTGCCAGCAGTCCCATCGGTGATGGCTACACCTTC. Translated, it gives CASSPIGDGYTF.

The chain recombines TRBV20-1 with TRBJ1-1; no clear D gene. The V end lost 2 bases, the J end lost 7 bases, and 8 bases lay between the germline ends. The CDR3 contains 11 residues. Per the germline V gene, CDR1 is DFQATT and CDR2 is SNEGSKA (reference sequence). This chain's CDR3 is CSARPYDEAFF. DNA of the CDR3: TGCAGTGCTAGACCCTACGATGAAGCTTTCTTT.

The rearrangement links TRBV6-6 to TRBJ2-7, with a possible D match to TRBD1 (5 bases). The CDR3 consists of 12 residues. Trimming removed 8 bases from V and 3 bases from J, with 11 bases in between. CDR1 MNHNY and CDR2 SVGAGI come from the germline V gene (reference sequence). The CDR3 nucleotides are TGTGCCAGCGGTCCCCAGGGCTACGAGCAGTACGTC. The encoded protein is CASGPQGYEQYV.

This chain links TRBV6-5 with TRBJ1-1; perhaps TRBD1 as D (5 bases). This CDR3 has 13 amino acids. V lost 8 bases and J 5 bases, leaving 15 bases between the germline ends. Germline V CDR1 and CDR2: MNHEY, SVGAGI. The CDR3 sequence: CASSRSGGTEAFF. Written as DNA, the CDR3 is TGTGCCAGCTCCCGGTCCGGGGGGACTGAAGCTTTCTTT.

This clone was seen a few times. The chain joins TRBV6-5 to TRBJ1-5, with D tentatively TRBD1 (5 bases). Germline loops: CDR1 MNHEY, CDR2 SVGAGI. The CDR3 is 14 residues long. V was trimmed by 7 bases and J by 3 bases, leaving 13 bases between them. The chain's CDR3 is CASTLDTFNQPQHF. The CDR3 DNA reads TGTGCCAGCACGTTGGACACCTTCAATCAGCCCCAGCATTTT.

This chain links TRBV30 with TRBJ1-3, with a weak D call TRBD1 (5 bases). V lost 0 bases and J 0 bases, leaving 33 bases between the germline ends. The CDR3 is 23 residues long. The germline CDR1 and CDR2 sequences are GTSNPN and SVGIG (reference sequence). CDR3 coding DNA: TGTGCCTGGAGTGTAGGGCAGGGTTGGTTCGGTAAGGAATCCTCGAGCTCTGGAAACACCATATATTTT. This translates into CAWSVGQGWFGKESSSSGNTIYF.

The chain couples TRBV6-5 to TRBJ2-3, with D possibly matching TRBD2 (5 bases). The CDR3 length is 14 residues. Germline loops: CDR1 MNHEY, CDR2 SVGAGI. V lost 8 bases to trimming and J lost 0 bases, with 12 bases between them. For the CDR3, the DNA is TGTGCCAGCGGTCGGACTTCTAGCACAGATACGCAGTATTTT. Translated: CASGRTSSTDTQYF.

The genes are TRBV3-1 (or the pseudogene TRBV3-2) and TRBJ2-1, with D possibly being TRBD2 (6 bases). The CDR3 spans 14 residues. V lost 3 bases and J 2 bases, leaving 8 bases between the germline ends. The germline V gene has CDR1 LGHDT and CDR2 YNNKEL (reference sequence). CDR3 residues: CASSQRGAYNEQFF. DNA for the CDR3: TGTGCCAGCAGCCAGCGGGGCGCCTACAATGAGCAGTTCTTC.

A few counts support this clone. This sequence joins TRBV4-1 and TRBJ2-1, with 9 bases matching TRBD2. Germline CDR1 and CDR2: MGHRA and YSYEKL. V dropped 5 bases and J dropped 5; count of bases not matched to a gene: 10. CDR3 length: 16 amino acids. The CDR3 DNA reads TGCGCCAGCAGCGAGAGCGGGGGGCAACCAGACAATGAGCAGTTCTTC. It translates to CASSESGGQPDNEQFF.

The V call is TRBV28, the J call TRBJ1-2, with 7 bases lining up with TRBD1. Germline trimming cut 6 bases from V and 4 bases from J; bases unmatched to any gene: 5. The CDR3 totals 13 residues. Germline V gene sequence: CDR1 MDHEN, CDR2 SYDVKM. The CDR3 coding sequence is TGTGCCAGCAGCACAGGGGACCTCTATGGCTACACCTTC. It codes for CASSTGDLYGYTF.

This clone was seen a few times. The chain employs TRBV3-1 (or the pseudogene TRBV3-2) and TRBJ2-1; D may be TRBD1 (5 bases). This CDR3 is 14 amino acids long. V lost 1 base and J lost 5, with 9 bases in between. Per germline, CDR1 LGHDT and CDR2 YNNKEL (reference sequence). The CDR3 DNA follows: TGTGCCAGCAGCCAAGTATCAGGGAACAATGAGCAGTTCTTC. Protein sequence: CASSQVSGNNEQFF.

The V gene is TRBV7-9, the J gene TRBJ2-2, with a tentative D call TRBD2 (6 bases). This CDR3 spans 14 amino acids. The V gene lost 3 bases and the J gene lost 7 bases, with 12 bases spanning the gap. The germline CDR1 and CDR2 sequences are SEHNR and FQNEAQ (reference sequence). CDR3 sequence reads: CASSFEGGIGELFF. The CDR3 nucleotides read TGTGCCAGCAGCTTTGAGGGCGGGATCGGGGAGCTGTTTTTT.

Turning to this clone: The same CDR3 also results from other DNA sequences found in this sample. CDR3 sequence: CASSGPGQSNQPQHF. The CDR3 region has the DNA TGTGCCAGTAGCGGACCGGGACAGAGCAATCAGCCCCAGCATTTT. The rearrangement links TRBV19 to TRBJ1-5, with 7 bases lining up with TRBD1. The germline gives CDR1 LNHDA, CDR2 SQIVND (reference sequence). This CDR3 region has 15 residues. Trimming cost V 6 bases and J 1 base; bases outside gene matches: 6.

The J gene is TRBJ2-3, the V gene TRBV24-1; 9 bases agree with TRBD2. Germline lookup yields CDR1 KGHDR and CDR2 SFDVKD. V lost 4 bases and J lost 5; bases outside the gene matches: 9. The length of the CDR3 is 16 residues. CDR3 protein: CATSDSPLAGGDTQYF. As DNA, the CDR3 is TGTGCCACCAGTGACAGTCCACTAGCGGGTGGAGATACGCAGTATTTT.

The J gene is TRBJ1-6, the V gene TRBV30; weak D call: TRBD1 (6 bases). Trimming took 4 bases from V and 6 from J, leaving 10 bases between them. The germline V gene has CDR1 GTSNPN and CDR2 SVGIG (reference sequence). There are 13 residues in the CDR3. DNA for the CDR3: TGTGCCTGGACCGGGACAACTAATTCACCCCTCCACTTT. Its protein product is CAWTGTTNSPLHF.

This rearrangement joins TRBV7-2 to TRBJ2-1, with 8 bases identical to TRBD2. Unmatched junction bases numbered 8, after V lost 1 base and J lost 3 bases. The V gene's germline CDR1 is SGHTA and CDR2 FQGNSA. This CDR3 spans 17 amino acids. CDR3 sequence (DNA): TGTGCCAGCAGCTTAGGCCCCGGGGGGGCCGGCTACAATGAGCAGTTCTTC. Protein: CASSLGPGGAGYNEQFF.

This sequence joins TRBV19 and TRBJ1-5; 12 nucleotides line up with TRBD1. The germline V gene has CDR1 LNHDA and CDR2 SQIVND (reference sequence). The CDR3 runs 19 residues. The junction had 14 bases not matched to a gene; V was cut back by 7 bases and J by 1 base. The CDR3 loop reads CASTLWYGTGGQSNQPQHF. CDR3 DNA sequence: TGTGCCAGTACTCTCTGGTACGGGACAGGGGGCCAAAGCAATCAGCCCCAGCATTTT.

This clone showed up just once. This chain uses TRBV12-5 with TRBJ2-3; possibly TRBD2 for D (6 bases). The CDR3 runs 15 residues. Germline V gene lookup returns CDR1 LGHNT and CDR2 FRNRAP. The V end lost 1 base, the J end lost 6 bases, and 14 bases lay between the germline ends. The CDR3 DNA sequence: TGTGCTAGTGGTTTGGGTACGCGGGGTTATGATACGCAGTATTTT. Protein sequence: CASGLGTRGYDTQYF.

The chain couples TRBV13 to TRBJ2-5; TRBD2 might be the D (5 bases). V was clipped by 5 bases and J by 1 base, with 8 bases between them. In germline, CDR1 is PRHDT, CDR2 FYEKMQ (reference sequence). CDR3 length equals 13 residues. CDR3 in amino acids: CASSEAVQETQYF. CDR3 DNA: TGTGCCAGCAGCGAAGCGGTCCAAGAGACCCAGTACTTC.

The chain employs TRBV7-2 and TRBJ1-2; no firm D call. Germline lookup yields CDR1 SGHTA and CDR2 FQGNSA. This CDR3 comprises 14 residues. Between the trimmed V and J ends, which lost 5 bases and 3 bases, there was a span of 13 bases. CDR3: CASSKDGVDYGYTF. CDR3 nucleotide sequence: TGTGCCAGCAGCAAAGACGGAGTCGACTATGGCTACACCTTC.

V and J are TRBV5-1 and TRBJ2-5; 10 bases match TRBD1. The V segment lost 4 bases and the J segment 5 bases; nucleotides outside the gene matches: 5. The length of the CDR3 is 14 residues. CDR1 is SGHRS, CDR2 YFSETQ, per germline. For the CDR3, the DNA is TGCGCCAGCAGCGGGACAGGGGCCCAGGAGACCCAGTACTTC. It translates to CASSGTGAQETQYF.

The genes are TRBV5-4 and TRBJ2-1; D is unclear. This CDR3 is built from 13 residues. CDR1 is SGHNT, CDR2 YYREEE, per germline (reference sequence). V was cut by 4 bases and J by 5 bases, with 10 bases left in between. The CDR3 reads CASSTIPNNEQFF. The CDR3 nucleotides are TGTGCCAGCAGCACGATTCCTAACAATGAGCAGTTCTTC.